These 4 T cell receptor beta chains originate from one sample sequenced in a study of breast tumors, draining lymph nodes, adjacent tissues. Via MiXCR, TCRdb re-called the multiplex PCR reads, giving one row per CDR3 protein. This sample has some 230,000 distinct CDR3 sequences, with roughly a third found just once. Samples came from axillary lymph nodes draining the breast cancer. Sample: axillary lymph node tissue. The source of these receptors is a female donor with breast cancer. Some clones in this sample may be carry-over from other donors' samples.

V and J are TRBV5-4 and TRBJ2-7; weak D call: TRBD1 (6 bases). The CDR3 runs to 13 residues. Germline CDR1 SGHNT, CDR2 YYREEE (reference sequence). Trimming shortened V by 4 bases and J by 6 bases, and 14 bases separated the two germline ends. The CDR3 DNA sequence: TGTGCCAGCAGCCTCAACAGGGACGGCGAGCAGTACTTC. It yields the protein CASSLNRDGEQYF. The full variable domain, in which reference TRBV5-4 and TRBJ2-7 provide the parts outside the CDR3, is ETGVTQSPTHLIKTRGQQVTLRCSSQSGHNTVSWYQQALGQGPQFIFQYYREEENGRGNFPPRFSGLQFPNYSSELNVNALELDDSALYLCASSLNRDGEQYFGPGTRLTVT.

This clonotype has at least ten counts. The chain uses TRBV7-8 and TRBJ1-6, with TRBD1 matching 7 bases. Germline lookup yields CDR1 SGHVS and CDR2 FQNEAQ. The junction had 9 bases not matched to a gene; V was cut back by 6 bases and J by 7 bases. This CDR3 contains 15 residues. The CDR3 nucleotides are TGTGCCAGCAGACCGACAGGGATGGGGAATTCACCCCTCCACTTT. Its protein product is CASRPTGMGNSPLHF.

In this sample, this clonotype turned up many times. The chain couples TRBV2 to TRBJ2-7, with D unclear. Trimming removed 5 bases at V and 2 bases at J, with 13 bases between. This CDR3 contains 14 residues. Per the germline V gene, CDR1 is SNHLY and CDR2 is FYNNEI. In DNA form, the CDR3 reads TGTGCCAGCAGTACAAAGGGTCGGACCTACGAGCAGTACTTC. Its translation: CASSTKGRTYEQYF.

Note on this clonotype: A clone one base away is much larger, so this may be a read error. The gene calls are TRBV7-2 and TRBJ2-7, with TRBD1 as a possible D gene (5 bases). V lost 6 bases, J lost 3 bases, and 21 bases lay in between. This CDR3 has 16 residues. Per germline, CDR1 SGHTA and CDR2 FQGNSA. CDR3 region: CASSPQGGPLFYEQYF. The CDR3 nucleotides are TGTGCCAGCAGTCCTCAGGGCGGACCTCTGTTCTACGAGCAGTACTTC.